One and the same sample provided the 8 T cell receptor beta chains below, sequenced in a study of blood T cell repertoires in COVID-19. The method was immunoSEQ multiplex PCR; TCRdb's version includes in-frame clones alone and lacks a portion of them. The table shows about 190,000 clones, with 75% to 90% occurring only once. Specimen: peripheral blood. The receptors come from a man younger than 40 with acute or convalescent COVID-19.

V is TRBV5-5 and J is TRBJ1-1; D gene unclear. Trimming took 4 bases from V and 0 from J, leaving 13 bases between them. There are 15 residues in the CDR3. In germline, CDR1 is SGHKS, CDR2 YYEKEE (reference sequence). The CDR3 DNA reads TGTGCCAGCAGCAGGCTCGGGAGGGTGAACACTGAAGCTTTCTTT. Protein sequence: CASSRLGRVNTEAFF.

The chain uses TRBV5-1 and TRBJ2-1; 8 bases align to TRBD1. J gave up 4 bases and V 4 bases, and 10 bases lay outside the gene matches. This CDR3 is built from 16 residues. Germline-derived CDR1 and CDR2 are SGHRS and YFSETQ. The CDR3 DNA reads as TGCGCCAGCAGCCGCTTTCGACAGGGGACTTACAATGAGCAGTTCTTC. It translates to CASSRFRQGTYNEQFF.

V usage is TRBV4-1 and J usage is TRBJ2-3; D call uncertain. CDR1 and CDR2 from the germline V gene are MGHRA and YSYEKL. CDR3 length: 14 amino acids. V lost 3 bases to trimming and J lost 4 bases, with 11 bases between them. As DNA, the CDR3 is TGCGCCAGCAGCCAGACTTTTTTTTCAGATACGCAGTATTTT. Amino acid sequence: CASSQTFFSDTQYF.

J is TRBJ1-2 and V is TRBV5-4, with D perhaps matching TRBD1 (6 bases). The CDR3 spans 15 residues. From germline, CDR1 is SGHNT and CDR2 YYREEE (reference sequence). Trimming removed 2 bases at V and 3 bases at J, with 14 bases between. CDR3 sequence (DNA): TGTGCCAGCAGCTTCGGGGGGGCGCTGGACTATGGCTACACCTTC. Protein: CASSFGGALDYGYTF.

The rearrangement uses TRBV29-1 and TRBJ2-5; a possible D gene is TRBD2 (7 bases). Deletions cut 4 bases from V and 5 bases from J, with 11 bases between. The CDR3 contains 12 residues. Looked up from germline, CDR1 is SQVTM and CDR2 is ANQGSEA. CDR3 bases: TGCAGCGTTGCGAGGGGGGGCGAGACCCAGTACTTC. It encodes CSVARGGETQYF.

The rearrangement links TRBV24-1 to TRBJ2-5, with D possibly being TRBD1 (6 bases). V was clipped by 0 bases and J by 7 bases, with 14 bases between them. The CDR3 sequence is 15 residues long. The germline gives CDR1 KGHDR, CDR2 SFDVKD. CDR3 amino acids: CATSDLPTGLGTQYF. The CDR3 nucleotides read TGTGCCACCAGTGATTTGCCGACAGGTTTGGGGACCCAGTACTTC.

This chain joins TRBV6-5 and TRBJ1-2; no definite D call. Germline V gene lookup returns CDR1 MNHEY and CDR2 SVGAGI. CDR3 length: 13 residues. V lost 5 bases and J lost 8, with 15 bases in between. CDR3 amino acids: CASSPSGVYGYTF. The CDR3 region has the DNA TGTGCCAGCAGTCCAAGCGGAGTTTACGGCTACACCTTC.

This clone was seen a single time. The V and J genes are TRBV12-3 or TRBV12-4 and TRBJ2-7; D unresolved. The CDR3 runs to 11 residues. The V and J ends lost 4 bases and 4 bases respectively, with 5 bases between them. The CDR3 nucleotides are TGTGCCAGCAGTTCGACATACGAGCAGTACTTC. Encoded protein: CASSSTYEQYF.